Described below is a single TCR beta chain sequence and its context. Its antigen is not known. Here immunoSEQ multiplex PCR was the method, and the copy in TCRdb shows in-frame clones only, minus some. Of tens of thousands of clones listed, almost 85% are singletons. Germline CDR1 SGHAT, CDR2 FQNNGV. With V trimmed by 5 bases and J by 12 bases, 12 bases remained unmatched. This CDR3 is built from 15 residues. The data are from a study of OX40 agonist ivuxolimab in advanced cancers. The overall study: Six ivuxolimab dose levels, 0.01 to 10 mg/kg, were given intravenously every 2 weeks. One hepatocellular carcinoma and a couple of cutaneous melanoma patients partially responded.

Points from the study as a whole: Clonal expansion from baseline to week 6 occurred in both CD4+ and CD8+ T cells. Some patients who did not respond also had low normalized T-cell clonal expansion.

Specimen: CD4+ or CD8+ T cells sorted from blood, collected in a trial of the OX40 agonist ivuxolimab. V usage is TRBV11-2 and J usage is TRBJ2-1; the match to TRBD2 covers 11 bases. This clonotype was sampled from an adult with an advanced solid tumor such as melanoma, head and neck, liver or kidney cancer. CDR3 nucleotides: TGTGCCAGCAGCCCCTCTAGCGGGAGGACACAGGTGCAGTTCTTC. This gives the protein CASSPSSGRTQVQFF.